Detailed here is one T cell receptor beta chain. The data were obtained in a study of blood T cell repertoires in COVID-19. This CDR3 is 16 amino acids long. The ends were cut back, 7 bases at V and 2 bases at J, with 20 bases in the middle. The germline gives CDR1 LNHDA, CDR2 SQIVND (reference sequence). Methods used by the authors: Reference gene primer amplification gave nucleated cell count estimates. Profiled with immunoSEQ multiplex PCR; TCRdb holds only in-frame clones, not every one. V and J calls and clone size are copied from that table; D and trimming were computed from the DNA. Seen here are 250,000 to 400,000 clones, approximately 89% observed once, and the top ten hold about 5.4%.

The genes are TRBV19 and TRBJ2-5, with D perhaps matching TRBD2 (5 bases). The clonotype originates from a woman between 25 and 40 years old who had recovered from COVID-19. The sample consisted of PBMCs or T cells enriched from blood (not recorded which). Here the CDR3 reads CASKRVSGTIQETQYF. The DNA of the CDR3 is TGTGCCAGTAAGAGGGTAAGCGGCACTATACAAGAGACCCAGTACTTC.